A selection of T cell receptor beta chains follows, all from one sample in a study of PD-1 blockade in classical Hodgkin lymphoma. TCRdb's table, derived via immunoSEQ multiplex PCR, lists solely in-frame clones and lacks some. The data contain 41,000 or so clones, 76% of them singletons. The sample was peripheral blood mononuclear cells (PBMCs), taken at baseline. Receptor source: a human donor with classical Hodgkin lymphoma. Each CDR3 is given with its conserved first and last residue. D genes are given only for firm matches. Only part of the rows carry a size: once, few, many, or a class if the clone is expanded.

j_gene: TRBJ1-3; v_gene: TRBV5-1; abundance: NA; d_gene: NA; CDR3aa: CASSLGAGSRSGNTIYF; CDR3nt: TGCGCCAGCAGCTTGGGAGCGGGGAGTAGATCCGGAAACACCATATATTTT
j_gene: TRBJ2-5; v_gene: TRBV10-3; abundance: NA; d_gene: NA; CDR3aa: CAIAPQAQETQYF; CDR3nt: TGTGCCATCGCGCCACAGGCCCAAGAGACCCAGTACTTC
j_gene: TRBJ1-2; v_gene: TRBV27; abundance: NA; d_gene: TRBD1; CDR3aa: CATYRRTGTGNYGYTF; CDR3nt: TGTGCCACCTACCGTCGGACAGGGACCGGTAACTATGGCTACACCTTC
j_gene: TRBJ2-7; v_gene: TRBV21-1; abundance: NA; d_gene: NA; CDR3aa: CASSKGDRMIYEQYF; CDR3nt: TGTGCCAGCAGCAAGGGGGACAGGATGATCTACGAGCAGTACTTC
j_gene: TRBJ1-6; v_gene: TRBV10-3; abundance: NA; d_gene: NA; CDR3aa: CATLGPDLNSPLHF; CDR3nt: TGTGCCACCCTCGGACCTGACCTTAATTCACCCCTCCACTTT
j_gene: TRBJ2-7; v_gene: TRBV7-8; abundance: once; d_gene: TRBD1; CDR3aa: CASSSETGSLGDYEQYF; CDR3nt: TGTGCCAGCAGTTCCGAGACAGGGAGTTTGGGGGACTACGAGCAGTACTTC
j_gene: TRBJ2-1; v_gene: TRBV11-1; abundance: NA; d_gene: TRBD2; CDR3aa: CASRSSGPSSYNEQFF; CDR3nt: TGTGCCAGCAGATCTAGCGGCCCGAGCTCCTACAATGAGCAGTTCTTC
j_gene: TRBJ1-2; v_gene: TRBV7-3; abundance: once; d_gene: NA; CDR3aa: CASSLGSGTGGYTF; CDR3nt: TGTGCCAGCAGCTTAGGGTCAGGGACGGGAGGCTACACCTTC
j_gene: TRBJ2-7; v_gene: TRBV19; abundance: NA; d_gene: TRBD1; CDR3aa: CASSIKRGQDYEQYF; CDR3nt: TGTGCCAGTAGTATAAAACGGGGACAGGACTACGAGCAGTACTTC
j_gene: TRBJ1-5; v_gene: TRBV6-5; abundance: NA; d_gene: NA; CDR3aa: CASSYGSNQPQHF; CDR3nt: TGTGCCAGCAGTTACGGTAGCAATCAGCCCCAGCATTTT
j_gene: TRBJ1-5; v_gene: TRBV7-2; abundance: medium-sized; d_gene: NA; CDR3aa: CASSPSGVGNQPQHF; CDR3nt: TGTGCCAGCAGCCCCAGCGGGGTAGGCAATCAGCCCCAGCATTTT
j_gene: TRBJ1-2; v_gene: TRBV6-5; abundance: NA; d_gene: NA; CDR3aa: CASSYDGGSYGYTF; CDR3nt: TGTGCCAGCAGTTACGACGGGGGGAGCTATGGCTACACCTTC
j_gene: TRBJ1-5; v_gene: TRBV30; abundance: NA; d_gene: NA; CDR3aa: CAWSTGRGNQPQHF; CDR3nt: TGTGCCTGGAGTACGGGCCGGGGCAATCAGCCCCAGCATTTT
j_gene: TRBJ2-7; v_gene: TRBV6-5; abundance: NA; d_gene: NA; CDR3aa: CASSTRQSSYEQYF; CDR3nt: TGTGCCAGCAGTACCCGACAGAGCTCCTACGAGCAGTACTTC
j_gene: TRBJ2-7; v_gene: TRBV7-9; abundance: NA; d_gene: TRBD1; CDR3aa: CASSQERPTGADEQYF; CDR3nt: TGTGCCAGCAGCCAGGAAAGACCGACAGGGGCGGACGAGCAGTACTTC
j_gene: TRBJ2-4; v_gene: TRBV29-1; abundance: NA; d_gene: TRBD1; CDR3aa: CSVAPTGYENIQYF; CDR3nt: TGCAGCGTTGCCCCGACAGGGTATGAAAACATTCAGTACTTC
j_gene: TRBJ1-5; v_gene: TRBV7-2; abundance: NA; d_gene: TRBD1; CDR3aa: CASSQRTGVNQPQHF; CDR3nt: TGTGCCAGCAGCCAACGGACAGGAGTCAATCAGCCCCAGCATTTT
j_gene: TRBJ2-7; v_gene: TRBV7-2; abundance: once; d_gene: TRBD1; CDR3aa: CASSLGGWKTGAFYEQYF; CDR3nt: TGTGCCAGCAGCTTAGGGGGGTGGAAGACAGGGGCTTTTTACGAGCAGTACTTC
j_gene: TRBJ1-1; v_gene: TRBV6-5; abundance: once; d_gene: NA; CDR3aa: CASSYGGNTEAFF; CDR3nt: TGTGCCAGCAGTTACGGAGGTAACACTGAAGCTTTCTTT
j_gene: TRBJ2-7; v_gene: TRBV11-2; abundance: NA; d_gene: NA; CDR3aa: CASSGVNDGYEQYF; CDR3nt: TGTGCCAGCAGCGGCGTTAACGACGGCTACGAGCAGTACTTC
j_gene: TRBJ2-3; v_gene: TRBV4-3; abundance: NA; d_gene: NA; CDR3aa: CASSQVGGGTDTQYF; CDR3nt: TGCGCCAGCAGCCAAGTGGGCGGAGGCACAGATACGCAGTATTTT
j_gene: TRBJ2-7; v_gene: TRBV11-1; abundance: NA; d_gene: NA; CDR3aa: CASSFRHYEQYF; CDR3nt: TGTGCCAGCAGCTTCCGACACTACGAGCAGTACTTC
j_gene: TRBJ1-1; v_gene: TRBV9; abundance: medium-sized; d_gene: NA; CDR3aa: CASSFGGDTEAFF; CDR3nt: TGTGCCAGCTCGTTCGGGGGTGACACTGAAGCTTTCTTT
j_gene: TRBJ1-2; v_gene: TRBV6-6; abundance: NA; d_gene: TRBD1; CDR3aa: CASRRGQANPYGYTF; CDR3nt: TGTGCCAGCAGACGCGGACAGGCGAACCCCTATGGCTACACCTTC
j_gene: TRBJ2-7; v_gene: TRBV14; abundance: NA; d_gene: TRBD1; CDR3aa: CASSRQGFYEQYF; CDR3nt: TGTGCCAGCAGCAGACAGGGATTTTACGAGCAGTACTTC
j_gene: TRBJ2-3; v_gene: TRBV9; abundance: NA; d_gene: TRBD2; CDR3aa: CASSGGLGSDTQYF; CDR3nt: TGTGCCAGCAGCGGGGGACTAGGCTCAGATACGCAGTATTTT
j_gene: TRBJ2-5; v_gene: TRBV27; abundance: NA; d_gene: NA; CDR3aa: CASSGVSGETQYF; CDR3nt: TGTGCCAGCAGTGGGGTCAGCGGAGAGACCCAGTACTTC
j_gene: TRBJ1-2; v_gene: TRBV30; abundance: NA; d_gene: NA; CDR3aa: CAWSVGGPGYTF; CDR3nt: TGTGCCTGGAGTGTAGGGGGGCCCGGCTACACCTTC
j_gene: TRBJ1-3; v_gene: TRBV6-1; abundance: few; d_gene: TRBD1; CDR3aa: CASSEIDRATGNTIYF; CDR3nt: TGTGCCAGCAGTGAAATAGACAGGGCAACTGGAAACACCATATATTTT
j_gene: TRBJ1-1; v_gene: TRBV9; abundance: NA; d_gene: TRBD1; CDR3aa: CASSFGQGTTEAFF; CDR3nt: TGTGCCAGCAGTTTTGGACAGGGGACCACTGAAGCTTTCTTT
j_gene: TRBJ2-7; v_gene: TRBV6-1; abundance: NA; d_gene: TRBD2; CDR3aa: CASSLGLALADEQYF; CDR3nt: TGTGCCAGCAGCTTGGGACTAGCGTTGGCGGACGAGCAGTACTTC
j_gene: TRBJ2-3; v_gene: TRBV19; abundance: NA; d_gene: NA; CDR3aa: CASSSRGGPDTQYF; CDR3nt: TGTGCCAGTAGTAGTAGGGGCGGTCCAGATACGCAGTATTTT
j_gene: TRBJ2-3; v_gene: TRBV19; abundance: NA; d_gene: NA; CDR3aa: CASRRAGPDTQYF; CDR3nt: TGTGCCAGTCGAAGGGCAGGGCCTGATACGCAGTATTTT
j_gene: TRBJ2-5; v_gene: TRBV27; abundance: NA; d_gene: TRBD1; CDR3aa: CASSRTSGTGARKETQYF; CDR3nt: TGTGCCAGCAGCCGAACCTCCGGGACAGGGGCTAGGAAGGAGACCCAGTACTTC
j_gene: TRBJ1-4; v_gene: TRBV6-5; abundance: NA; d_gene: NA; CDR3aa: CASSRSRGFNEKLFF; CDR3nt: TGTGCCAGCAGTCGCTCCAGGGGATTTAATGAAAAACTGTTTTTT
j_gene: TRBJ2-7; v_gene: TRBV4-3; abundance: NA; d_gene: NA; CDR3aa: CASSQAHGGANYEQYF; CDR3nt: TGCGCCAGCAGCCAAGCTCACGGTGGGGCAAACTACGAGCAGTACTTC
j_gene: TRBJ1-4; v_gene: TRBV7-9; abundance: NA; d_gene: NA; CDR3aa: CASSIAPTNEKLFF; CDR3nt: TGTGCCAGCAGCATCGCCCCAACTAATGAAAAACTGTTTTTT
j_gene: TRBJ2-3; v_gene: TRBV7-3; abundance: NA; d_gene: NA; CDR3aa: CASSLGLGGDTDTQYF; CDR3nt: TGTGCCAGCAGCTTAGGGCTAGGAGGGGACACAGATACGCAGTATTTT
j_gene: TRBJ2-3; v_gene: TRBV27; abundance: NA; d_gene: NA; CDR3aa: CASSLRPGFTDTQYF; CDR3nt: TGTGCCAGCAGTTTAAGGCCAGGATTTACAGATACGCAGTATTTT
j_gene: TRBJ2-1; v_gene: TRBV10-1; abundance: NA; d_gene: NA; CDR3aa: CASADGWSYNEQFF; CDR3nt: TGCGCCAGCGCAGACGGGTGGTCTTACAATGAGCAGTTCTTC
j_gene: TRBJ2-7; v_gene: TRBV11-1; abundance: many; d_gene: NA; CDR3aa: CASSLEVGPSYEQYF; CDR3nt: TGTGCCAGCAGCTTAGAAGTGGGGCCTTCCTACGAGCAGTACTTC
j_gene: TRBJ2-1; v_gene: TRBV9; abundance: NA; d_gene: TRBD1; CDR3aa: CASSVGQGSYNEQFF; CDR3nt: TGTGCCAGCAGCGTAGGACAGGGATCCTACAATGAGCAGTTCTTC
j_gene: TRBJ2-1; v_gene: TRBV6-4; abundance: NA; d_gene: TRBD1; CDR3aa: CASRRGAGGFEQFF; CDR3nt: TGTGCCAGCAGGAGGGGCGCAGGGGGTTTTGAGCAGTTCTTC
j_gene: TRBJ2-7; v_gene: TRBV18; abundance: NA; d_gene: NA; CDR3aa: CASSPRGGAGTYEQYF; CDR3nt: TGTGCCAGCTCACCCCGAGGCGGGGCAGGGACCTACGAGCAGTACTTC
j_gene: TRBJ2-2; v_gene: TRBV7-9; abundance: NA; d_gene: NA; CDR3aa: CASSLNTPGTGELFF; CDR3nt: TGTGCCAGCAGCTTAAACACTCCGGGGACCGGGGAGCTGTTTTTT
j_gene: TRBJ2-7; v_gene: TRBV5-1; abundance: NA; d_gene: NA; CDR3aa: CASSFEGTLSYEQYF; CDR3nt: TGCGCCAGCAGCTTTGAGGGGACACTTAGCTACGAGCAGTACTTC
j_gene: TRBJ1-2; v_gene: TRBV19; abundance: NA; d_gene: NA; CDR3aa: CASAWAYGYTF; CDR3nt: TGTGCCAGTGCGTGGGCCTATGGCTACACCTTC
j_gene: TRBJ2-3; v_gene: TRBV6-1; abundance: NA; d_gene: NA; CDR3aa: CASRISTDTQYF; CDR3nt: TGTGCCAGCAGGATTAGCACAGATACGCAGTATTTT
j_gene: TRBJ1-4; v_gene: TRBV6-5; abundance: NA; d_gene: NA; CDR3aa: CASSYSGGSDEKLFF; CDR3nt: TGTGCCAGCAGTTACTCGGGGGGGAGTGATGAAAAACTGTTTTTT
j_gene: TRBJ2-5; v_gene: TRBV5-8; abundance: NA; d_gene: NA; CDR3aa: CASSQSTVHQETQYF; CDR3nt: TGTGCCAGCAGCCAGAGCACAGTTCATCAAGAGACCCAGTACTTC
j_gene: TRBJ2-3; v_gene: TRBV30; abundance: NA; d_gene: NA; CDR3aa: CAWRTEFRPYTQYF; CDR3nt: TGTGCCTGGAGGACGGAATTCAGACCATATACGCAGTATTTT
j_gene: TRBJ2-7; v_gene: TRBV6-1; abundance: NA; d_gene: TRBD1; CDR3aa: CAIRQGHEQYF; CDR3nt: TGTGCCATCCGACAGGGTCACGAGCAGTACTTC
j_gene: TRBJ2-7; v_gene: TRBV6-5; abundance: medium-sized; d_gene: NA; CDR3aa: CASSYPGSLGLEQYF; CDR3nt: TGTGCCAGCAGTTACCCCGGTTCCTTGGGGCTCGAGCAGTACTTC
j_gene: TRBJ2-7; v_gene: TRBV19; abundance: NA; d_gene: TRBD2; CDR3aa: CASSIEKTSGIYEQYF; CDR3nt: TGTGCCAGTAGTATAGAAAAGACTAGCGGGATCTACGAGCAGTACTTC
j_gene: TRBJ1-1; v_gene: TRBV27; abundance: NA; d_gene: NA; CDR3aa: CASSLGTVNTEAFF; CDR3nt: TGTGCCAGCAGTTTGGGTACAGTAAACACTGAAGCTTTCTTT
j_gene: TRBJ2-3; v_gene: TRBV18; abundance: NA; d_gene: NA; CDR3aa: CASSEEGTQYF; CDR3nt: TGTGCCAGCTCCGAGGAAGGTACGCAGTATTTT
j_gene: TRBJ2-7; v_gene: TRBV6-6; abundance: few; d_gene: TRBD1; CDR3aa: CASSSGTGTYEQYF; CDR3nt: TGTGCCAGCAGTTCCGGGACAGGGACCTACGAGCAGTACTTC
j_gene: TRBJ1-1; v_gene: TRBV6-4; abundance: few; d_gene: NA; CDR3aa: CASREDGRNTEAFF; CDR3nt: TGTGCCAGCAGGGAAGACGGGAGGAACACTGAAGCTTTCTTT
j_gene: TRBJ1-1; v_gene: TRBV6-5; abundance: NA; d_gene: NA; CDR3aa: CASSRGYMNTEAFF; CDR3nt: TGTGCCAGCTCCCGCGGTTACATGAACACTGAAGCTTTCTTT
j_gene: TRBJ2-5; v_gene: TRBV30; abundance: NA; d_gene: NA; CDR3aa: CAWSAGPGLQETQYF; CDR3nt: TGTGCCTGGAGTGCAGGACCGGGGTTACAAGAGACCCAGTACTTC